This T cell receptor (beta chain) was recovered during a study of response to subunit inactivated influenza vaccine. Findings and limits, study-wide: It was suggested by the authors that few new T cells are recruited by each seasonal influenza vaccination.

The table lists this clonotype with a few counts. The antigen remains unidentified. From the RT-PCR reads, TCRdb called clonotypes with MiXCR, one entry per CDR3 protein. The table has 450,000 to 600,000 distinct CDR3 sequences, roughly 7.6% seen once. Germline V lookup: CDR1 LGHNA, CDR2 YSLEER. The V end was cut by 4 bases, the J end by 6 bases, with 22 bases between. This CDR3 is built from 17 residues. The genes are TRBV4-3 and TRBJ2-1; perhaps TRBD1 as D (6 bases). Sequencing used PBMCs from blood, obtained about 24 months after vaccination. The TCR was taken from a man aged 50 to 69 who received an inactivated influenza vaccine. The CDR3 coding sequence is TGCGCCAGCAGCCCTTTCGTCAGAGGGGGTTGGGGCAATGAGCAGTTCTTC. This encodes CASSPFVRGGWGNEQFF.